Here is one T cell receptor beta chain with its context. This record comes from a study of OX40 agonist ivuxolimab in advanced cancers. TCRdb keeps only in-frame clones here, not all; method: immunoSEQ multiplex PCR. The table shows more than 65,000 clones, with 85% occurring only once. V lost 5 bases to trimming and J lost 0 bases; unmatched junction nucleotides: 6. The CDR3 is made up of 16 amino acids. Germline-derived CDR1 and CDR2 are SGHVS and FQNEAQ. The rearrangement uses TRBV7-8 and TRBJ2-7; 11 bases are a match to TRBD2. The receptor was derived from an adult with an advanced solid tumor such as melanoma, head and neck, liver or kidney cancer. The sequencing used CD4+ or CD8+ T cells sorted from blood, collected in a trial of the OX40 agonist ivuxolimab. The CDR3 sequence is CASSPPTSGSSYEQYF. CDR3 DNA sequence: TGTGCCAGCAGCCCTCCAACTAGCGGGAGCTCCTACGAGCAGTACTTC.